A selection of T cell receptor beta chains follows, all from one sample in a study of T cell responses to AZD1222 COVID-19 vaccine. Sequencing used immunoSEQ multiplex PCR; TCRdb keeps in-frame clones, though not all of them. The data contain around 150,000 clones, roughly 90% of them seen just once; the ten biggest clones take up 3.3%. Material: peripheral blood, obtained 28 days after the second AZD1222 dose. The receptors come from an adult who received the AZD1222 COVID-19 vaccine. The CDR3 runs from the conserved cysteine through the conserved F or W. D genes are given only for firm matches. Size is stated for part of the rows, as once, few or many counts, or as a class when the clone is expanded.

v_gene	j_gene	d_gene	abundance	CDR3aa	CDR3nt
TRBV10-3	TRBJ1-1	-	few	CAISESFGITEAFF	TGTGCCATCAGTGAGTCGTTCGGGATTACTGAAGCTTTCTTT
TRBV9	TRBJ2-2	-	-	CASSENTGELFF	TGTGCCAGCAGCGAAAACACCGGGGAGCTGTTTTTT
TRBV10-3	TRBJ2-7	-	-	CAIRDTAEQYF	TGTGCCATCAGAGACACGGCCGAGCAGTACTTC
TRBV7-9	TRBJ2-7	TRBD2	-	CASSWTSGSSYEQYF	TGTGCCAGCAGCTGGACTAGCGGGAGTTCCTACGAGCAGTACTTC
TRBV6-5	TRBJ1-3	-	-	CASSYPSSSGNTIYF	TGTGCCAGCAGTTACCCCTCCAGCTCTGGAAACACCATATATTTT
TRBV10-1	TRBJ1-1	-	-	CASSVIRTEAFF	TGCGCCAGCAGCGTTATAAGGACTGAAGCTTTCTTT
TRBV30	TRBJ1-5	-	-	CAWSYVMGQPQHF	TGTGCCTGGAGTTATGTTATGGGGCAGCCCCAGCATTTT
TRBV2	TRBJ1-5	-	-	CASAGREHQPQHF	TGTGCCAGCGCGGGCCGCGAGCATCAGCCCCAGCATTTT
TRBV7-2	TRBJ2-4	-	-	CASSLRQGGNIQYF	TGTGCCAGCAGCTTACGACAGGGAGGAAACATTCAGTACTTC
TRBV6-5	TRBJ2-7	TRBD2	-	CASSLAGREDEQYF	TGTGCCAGCAGCCTAGCGGGACGAGAGGACGAGCAGTACTTC
TRBV5-1	TRBJ1-3	TRBD1	-	CASSPDRPGGNTIYF	TGCGCCAGCAGCCCGGACAGGCCGGGTGGAAACACCATATATTTT
TRBV19	TRBJ2-7	TRBD2	-	CASSIEGGRAGHEQYF	TGTGCCAGTAGTATAGAAGGCGGGAGGGCAGGCCACGAGCAGTACTTC
TRBV28	TRBJ1-1	-	-	CASSTRPDTEAFF	TGTGCCAGCTCTACGCGGCCAGACACTGAAGCTTTCTTT
TRBV6-5	TRBJ2-7	-	-	CASSLDRSYEQYF	TGTGCCAGCAGTTTAGACAGATCCTACGAGCAGTACTTC
TRBV7-9	TRBJ2-5	TRBD2	-	CASSLMAGGEETQYF	TGTGCCAGCAGCTTAATGGCGGGAGGTGAAGAGACCCAGTACTTC
TRBV5-1	TRBJ2-5	TRBD2	-	CASSSKRLADGGETQYF	TGCGCCAGCAGCTCCAAGCGACTAGCGGACGGGGGTGAGACCCAGTACTTC
TRBV18	TRBJ1-3	-	-	CASSPSAGSGNTIYF	TGTGCCAGCTCACCATCCGCAGGCTCTGGAAACACCATATATTTT
TRBV7-6	TRBJ1-6	-	-	CASSSRWGYSSPLHF	TGTGCCAGCAGTTCACGCTGGGGGTATAGTTCACCCCTCCACTTT
TRBV11-2	TRBJ2-7	TRBD1	-	CASSYLGQGPYEQYF	TGTGCCAGCAGTTATCTCGGACAGGGACCCTACGAGCAGTACTTC
TRBV7-3	TRBJ2-2	TRBD2	few	CASSYRGTTDLNTGELFF	TGTGCCAGCAGCTACCGTGGGACTACGGACCTTAACACCGGGGAGCTGTTTTTT
TRBV25-1	TRBJ2-3	TRBD2	-	CASSEYGGLAGYGDTQYF	TGTGCCAGCAGTGAATACGGGGGACTAGCGGGATATGGAGATACGCAGTATTTT
TRBV18	TRBJ2-1	-	-	CASSPPSYNEQFF	TGTGCCAGCTCACCACCCTCCTACAATGAGCAGTTCTTC
TRBV7-9	TRBJ1-1	-	-	CASSLPGNTEAFF	TGTGCCAGCAGCTTACCAGGGAACACTGAAGCTTTCTTT
TRBV27	TRBJ2-5	TRBD2	-	CASQQFGTSGRETQYF	TGTGCCAGTCAACAGTTCGGGACTAGCGGGAGGGAGACCCAGTACTTC
TRBV13	TRBJ2-5	-	-	CASSLARKTQYF	TGTGCCAGCAGCTTAGCGAGAAAGACCCAGTACTTC
TRBV2	TRBJ2-7	-	-	CASSELEVSSYEQYF	TGTGCCAGCAGTGAATTGGAGGTCAGCTCCTACGAGCAGTACTTC
TRBV30	TRBJ1-5	-	-	CAWSLGKNQPQHF	TGTGCCTGGAGTCTCGGGAAAAATCAGCCCCAGCATTTT
TRBV15	TRBJ1-1	TRBD1	-	CATSRSGQGAEAFF	TGTGCCACCAGCAGATCCGGACAGGGCGCTGAAGCTTTCTTT
TRBV5-1	TRBJ2-7	-	-	CASSLAGRGSTYEQYF	TGCGCCAGCAGCTTGGCCGGCAGGGGCAGCACCTACGAGCAGTACTTC
TRBV6-5	TRBJ2-3	-	few	CASSTPGRANTQYF	TGTGCCAGCAGTACCCCCGGCCGTGCCAATACGCAGTATTTT
TRBV2	TRBJ2-3	-	-	CASSELAWGTDTQYF	TGTGCCAGCAGTGAACTAGCTTGGGGGACAGATACGCAGTATTTT
TRBV7-2	TRBJ1-1	TRBD1	-	CASSLVRGDTEAFF	TGTGCCAGCAGCTTAGTCAGGGGGGACACTGAAGCTTTCTTT
TRBV30	TRBJ2-7	-	-	CAWSVLGYEQYF	TGTGCCTGGAGTGTATTGGGATACGAGCAGTACTTC
TRBV27	TRBJ2-7	TRBD2	-	CASSFGLATSYEQYF	TGTGCCAGCAGTTTCGGACTAGCGACCTCCTACGAGCAGTACTTC
TRBV7-9	TRBJ2-7	TRBD1	few	CASSYTGGGYEQYF	TGTGCCAGCAGTTATACAGGGGGAGGCTACGAGCAGTACTTC
TRBV12-3/TRBV12-4	TRBJ2-6	-	-	CASSFSGANVLTF	TGTGCCAGCAGTTTTTCTGGGGCCAACGTCCTGACTTTC
TRBV9	TRBJ1-2	-	-	CASSVSQAGTNYGYTF	TGTGCCAGCAGCGTATCCCAAGCAGGGACTAACTATGGCTACACCTTC
TRBV28	TRBJ2-7	TRBD2	-	CASSFSGLAGNEQYF	TGTGCCAGCAGTTTCTCCGGACTAGCGGGAAACGAGCAGTACTTC
TRBV10-1	TRBJ1-1	-	once	CASSESGGGRPAFF	TGCGCCAGCAGTGAGTCGGGGGGGGGCCGACCGGCTTTCTTT
TRBV6-5	TRBJ2-5	-	once	CASRVGLLGGQYF	TGTGCCAGCAGGGTTGGGCTACTAGGGGGCCAGTACTTC
TRBV19	TRBJ2-1	-	-	CASSITGGASNEQFF	TGTGCCAGTAGTATCACGGGGGGCGCGAGCAATGAGCAGTTCTTC
TRBV29-1	TRBJ2-3	TRBD2	-	CSVARAGGSADTQYF	TGCAGCGTTGCACGAGCGGGAGGATCGGCAGATACGCAGTATTTT
TRBV11-2	TRBJ2-1	TRBD2	-	CASSLNLGRPYNEQFF	TGTGCCAGCAGCTTAAATCTCGGGAGGCCATACAATGAGCAGTTCTTC
TRBV5-1	TRBJ2-2	-	-	CASSLGLAVRSNTGELFF	TGCGCCAGCAGCTTGGGCCTAGCCGTCAGGTCTAACACCGGGGAGCTGTTTTTT
TRBV9	TRBJ1-2	-	once	CASSQWGEGYGYTF	TGTGCCAGCAGCCAGTGGGGGGAGGGCTATGGCTACACCTTC
TRBV7-9	TRBJ1-1	-	-	CASSKGGGNTEAFF	TGTGCCAGCAGCAAGGGGGGAGGGAACACTGAAGCTTTCTTT
TRBV24-1	TRBJ1-4	TRBD1	-	CATQQGASTNEKLFF	TGTGCCACGCAACAGGGGGCATCGACTAATGAAAAACTGTTTTTT
TRBV5-1	TRBJ2-1	TRBD2	-	CASSSGLAGGNEQFF	TGCGCCAGCAGCTCGGGACTAGCGGGAGGCAATGAGCAGTTCTTC
TRBV11-2	TRBJ2-7	TRBD2	-	CASSQRLAGSYEQYF	TGTGCCAGCAGCCAAAGACTAGCGGGCTCCTACGAGCAGTACTTC
TRBV6-1	TRBJ1-1	TRBD1	-	CASSEVDRATEAFF	TGTGCCAGCAGTGAGGTTGACAGGGCCACTGAAGCTTTCTTT
TRBV11-2	TRBJ2-1	TRBD2	-	CASSLRSIAGANYNEQFF	TGTGCCAGCAGCTTAAGGTCGATAGCGGGAGCGAACTACAATGAGCAGTTCTTC
TRBV12-5	TRBJ2-5	TRBD2	-	CASGFSGSETQYF	TGTGCTAGTGGTTTTAGCGGGAGTGAGACCCAGTACTTC
TRBV7-9	TRBJ2-2	-	-	CATHGAANTGELFF	TGTGCCACCCACGGGGCGGCTAACACCGGGGAGCTGTTTTTT
TRBV5-1	TRBJ1-4	TRBD1	-	CASNRGATNEKLFF	TGCGCCAGCAACAGGGGGGCAACTAATGAAAAACTGTTTTTT
TRBV10-3	TRBJ2-2	-	-	CAISDGGPNTGELFF	TGTGCCATCAGTGACGGAGGGCCGAACACCGGGGAGCTGTTTTTT
TRBV28	TRBJ1-1	-	-	CASRHGVGGPGGEAFF	TGTGCCAGCCGGCACGGCGTAGGGGGGCCGGGGGGTGAAGCTTTCTTT
TRBV19	TRBJ2-1	TRBD1	-	CASTTGTGSTSEQFF	TGTGCCAGTACTACCGGGACAGGGTCCACCTCCGAGCAGTTCTTC
TRBV3-1/TRBV3-2	TRBJ2-7	-	-	CASSQVWTGSYEQYF	TGTGCCAGCAGCCAAGTGTGGACTGGCTCCTACGAGCAGTACTTC
TRBV24-1	TRBJ2-3	-	-	CATESASTDTQYF	TGTGCCACAGAGAGCGCTAGCACAGATACGCAGTATTTT
TRBV9	TRBJ2-7	-	few	CASSGGTEPYEQYF	TGTGCCAGCAGCGGAGGGACGGAACCCTACGAGCAGTACTTC